This TCR beta chain was obtained from a study of CD8+ T cells in alopecia areata. The germline CDR1 and CDR2 sequences are LNHNV and YYDKDF (reference sequence). With 5 bases removed from V and 0 bases from J, the gap between germline ends came to 11 bases. CDR3 length: 16 residues. Reverse transcription of extracted RNA yielded cDNA, which provided the sequencing template. The assay was immunoSEQ multiplex PCR, and TCRdb's table has in-frame clones only and misses some. The sample lists a few hundred thousand clones; approximately 38% were seen once. As to treatment: oral pan-JAK inhibitor, 5-10 mg twice daily.

The sample here was CD4+ T cells sorted from blood, taken at approximately week 31, from a patient treated with tofacitinib. The sequence was collected from a human donor with alopecia areata. V gene TRBV15 combines with J gene TRBJ2-6; D remains unclear. The CDR3 reads CATSPRWSSGANVLTF. CDR3 DNA sequence: TGTGCCACCAGCCCCCGTTGGAGCTCTGGGGCCAACGTCCTGACTTTC.